A single sample is the source of the 3 T cell receptor beta chains below, sequenced in a study of blood T cell repertoires in COVID-19 (TCRdb year 2020). Libraries were constructed by the immunoSEQ multiplex PCR assay. This immuneACCESS table, as held by TCRdb, lists in-frame sequences with V and J called but not all clones. Of the missing ones, under half trace to an unresolved V gene in checked studies; the others have no known cause. A total of around 480,000 clones appear in this sample, about 91% of them only once. The ten most abundant clones make up roughly an eighth of the sample. Sequenced input: peripheral blood. These receptors all stem from a woman aged 45-60 years with COVID-19, enrolled during active disease.

The chain employs TRBV2 and TRBJ1-6; D uncertain. Per the germline V gene, CDR1 is SNHLY and CDR2 is FYNNEI. The length of the CDR3 is 15 residues. V was shortened by 4 bases and J by 10 bases, with 17 bases between the two germline ends. The CDR3 region has the DNA TGTGCCAGCAGTGGCGTAGAGGCCGGGGAATCACCCCTCCACTTT. It is translated as CASSGVEAGESPLHF. Using reference TRBV2 and TRBJ1-6 for the parts outside the CDR3, the full variable domain is EPEVTQTPSHQVTQMGQEVILRCVPISNHLYFYWYRQILGQKVEFLVSFYNNEISEKSEIFDDQFSVERPDGSNFTLKIRSTKLEDSAMYFCASSGVEAGESPLHFGNGTRLTVT.

This rearrangement joins TRBV27 to TRBJ1-4, with unresolved D. The CDR3 extends over 16 amino acids. Trimming took off 3 bases at V and 3 bases at J, with 14 bases between the two ends. Germline assignment: CDR1 MNHEY and CDR2 SMNVEV (reference sequence). The CDR3 region has the DNA TGTGCCAGCAGTTTCTCTCCCCCCCCCTCTAATGAAAAACTGTTTTTT. This encodes CASSFSPPPSNEKLFF.

This sequence joins TRBV10-1 and TRBJ2-7; tentative D call: TRBD2 (5 bases). Per the germline V gene, CDR1 is WNHNN and CDR2 is SYGVQD (reference sequence). V lost 0 bases and J 3 bases, leaving 21 bases between the germline ends. The CDR3 has 18 residues. The CDR3 sequence is CASSESLASRWTRYEQYF. Written as DNA, the CDR3 is TGCGCCAGCAGTGAGTCTCTGGCCAGCAGGTGGACTCGCTACGAGCAGTACTTC.